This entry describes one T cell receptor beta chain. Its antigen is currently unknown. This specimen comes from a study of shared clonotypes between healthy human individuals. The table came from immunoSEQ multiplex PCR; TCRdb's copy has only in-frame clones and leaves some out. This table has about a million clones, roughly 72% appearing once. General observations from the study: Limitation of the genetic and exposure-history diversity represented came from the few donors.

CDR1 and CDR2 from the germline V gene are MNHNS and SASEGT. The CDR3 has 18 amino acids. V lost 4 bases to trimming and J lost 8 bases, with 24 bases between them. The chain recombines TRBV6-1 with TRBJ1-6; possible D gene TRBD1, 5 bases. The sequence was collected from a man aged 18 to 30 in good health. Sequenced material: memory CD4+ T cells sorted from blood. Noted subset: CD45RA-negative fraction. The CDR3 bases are TGTGCCAGCAGTGGAACCCTAAGACAGTCAATATTATATTCACCCCTCCACTTT. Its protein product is CASSGTLRQSILYSPLHF.